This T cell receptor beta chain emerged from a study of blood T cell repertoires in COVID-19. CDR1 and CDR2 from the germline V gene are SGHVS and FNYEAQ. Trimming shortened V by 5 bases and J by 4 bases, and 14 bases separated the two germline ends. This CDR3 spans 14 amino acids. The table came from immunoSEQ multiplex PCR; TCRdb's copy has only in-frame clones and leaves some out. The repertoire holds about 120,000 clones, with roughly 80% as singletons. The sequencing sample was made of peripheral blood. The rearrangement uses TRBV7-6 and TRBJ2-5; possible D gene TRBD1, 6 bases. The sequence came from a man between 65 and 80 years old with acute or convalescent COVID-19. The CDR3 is CASSGGTGIETQYF. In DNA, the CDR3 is TGTGCCAGCAGCGGGGGTACAGGGATAGAGACCCAGTACTTC.